This T cell receptor beta chain was profiled in a study of cytomegalovirus exposure and HLA in healthy donors. Study-wide background: About 85 million unique TCRs from HLA-typed donors were held in an early release of data.

Amplification used 60 Vbeta primers and 13 Jbeta primers. The method was immunoSEQ multiplex PCR; TCRdb's version includes in-frame clones alone and lacks a portion of them. Of roughly 200,000 clones listed, approximately 82% are singletons. Germline V gives CDR1 SSHAT, CDR2 FNYEAQ (reference sequence). The CDR3 consists of 14 residues. This clone was observed once. At one end the junction does not follow the germline gene, possibly because of a read error. The source material was PBMCs. The TCR comes from a man between 18 and 35 years old in good health and CMV-seronegative. The chain recombines TRBV7-7 with TRBJ2-7; unclear D gene. Here the CDR3 DNA reads TGTGCTAGCAGCTTAGACGAGTTGTCCTACGAGCAGTACTTC. It encodes CASSLDELSYEQYF.